Presented here are 26 T cell receptor beta chains from one specimen sequenced in a study of T cell responses to AZD1222 COVID-19 vaccine. Generated by immunoSEQ multiplex PCR, the TCRdb table keeps only in-frame clones and is missing some. The table lists about 140,000 clones, about 88% of them singletons. The specimen comprised peripheral blood, sampled 28 days after the second AZD1222 dose. The receptor set was obtained from an adult who received the AZD1222 COVID-19 vaccine.

The chain joins TRBV4-3 to TRBJ1-1; unclear D gene. The germline V and J ends were trimmed by 1 base and 3 bases, with 12 bases remaining between them. Germline V lookup: CDR1 LGHNA, CDR2 YSLEER. CDR3 length: 15 amino acids. The CDR3 sequence is CASSQGAWVDTEAFF. In DNA form, the CDR3 reads TGCGCCAGCAGCCAAGGAGCCTGGGTGGACACTGAAGCTTTCTTT.

V is TRBV10-3 and J is TRBJ2-7, with 7 bases lining up with TRBD1. CDR3 length equals 14 residues. The germline CDR1 and CDR2 sequences are ENHRY and SYGVKD. J lost 7 bases, V lost 0 bases, and 6 bases had no gene match. The CDR3 nucleotides read TGTGCCATCAGTGAGTCGGTTCAGGGGGAAGAGCAGTACTTC. Translating it yields CAISESVQGEEQYF.

The J gene is TRBJ1-1, the V gene TRBV28, with D possibly TRBD1 on 6 matching bases. The germline CDR1 and CDR2 sequences are MDHEN and SYDVKM. There are 16 residues in the CDR3. Deletions cut 6 bases from V and 2 bases from J, with 19 bases between. In DNA form, the CDR3 reads TGTGCCAGCAGCCGCCCTCGGAGGGGGACAAACACTGAAGCTTTCTTT. This gives the protein CASSRPRRGTNTEAFF.

This chain joins TRBV18 and TRBJ1-5; perhaps TRBD1 as D (6 bases). With 2 bases removed from V and 3 bases from J, the gap between germline ends came to 20 bases. Germline CDR1 reads KGHSH; CDR2 reads LQKENI. The CDR3 extends over 18 amino acids. CDR3 region: CASSPSGQSIIYNQPQHF. The CDR3, as DNA: TGTGCCAGCTCACCATCAGGACAGAGTATAATATACAATCAGCCCCAGCATTTT.

This clone was observed a few times. This chain connects TRBV6-5 to TRBJ1-1; D not certain. The CDR3 contains 14 residues. V was cut by 8 bases and J by 0 bases, with 13 bases left in between. Germline V gene data show CDR1 as MNHEY and CDR2 as SVGAGI. The CDR3 DNA follows: TGTGCCAGCCGAACCACACCTCTGAACACTGAAGCTTTCTTT. This codes for CASRTTPLNTEAFF.

J is TRBJ1-5 and V is TRBV29-1; no reliable D call. V gave up 3 bases and J gave up 7 bases, with 13 bases separating them. This CDR3 comprises 13 residues. Germline V gene data show CDR1 as SQVTM and CDR2 as ANQGSEA. The CDR3 reads CSVEYGVGQPQHF. For the CDR3, the DNA is TGCAGCGTTGAGTATGGGGTTGGCCAGCCCCAGCATTTT.

The chain uses TRBV9 and TRBJ2-3; D tentatively reads TRBD1 or TRBD2 (5 bases each). CDR3 length: 18 amino acids. Trimming removed 0 bases at V and 4 bases at J, with 21 bases between. Germline V gives CDR1 SGDLS, CDR2 YYNGEE. CDR3 amino acids: CASSVATVGPLGPDTQYF. The DNA of the CDR3 is TGTGCCAGCAGCGTAGCTACGGTGGGACCCCTGGGCCCAGATACGCAGTATTTT. Full variable domain (rest looked up from reference TRBV9 and TRBJ2-3): DSGVTQTPKHLITATGQRVTLRCSPRSGDLSVYWYQQSLDQGLQFLIQYYNGEERAKGNILERFSAQQFPDLHSELNLSSLELGDSALYFCASSVATVGPLGPDTQYFGPGTRLTVL.

The CDR3 loop reads CAWRIKGSDYEQYF. The CDR3 nucleotides read TGTGCCTGGAGGATAAAGGGATCCGACTACGAGCAGTACTTC. The chain couples TRBV30 to TRBJ2-7, with unresolved D. Per germline, CDR1 GTSNPN and CDR2 SVGIG (reference sequence). V was shortened by 3 bases and J by 3 bases, with 15 bases between the two germline ends. The CDR3 loop spans 14 amino acids.

This sequence joins TRBV10-1 and TRBJ2-3; unclear D gene. CDR1 is WNHNN, CDR2 SYGVQD, per germline (reference sequence). The CDR3 has 15 residues. V was pared by 2 bases and J by 0 bases, with 9 bases between. This CDR3 reads CASSELGASTDTQYF. CDR3 DNA: TGCGCCAGCAGTGAGCTCGGAGCTAGCACAGATACGCAGTATTTT.

The rearrangement uses TRBV20-1 and TRBJ1-1; no clear D. The length of the CDR3 is 13 residues. With 3 bases removed from V and 0 bases from J, the gap between germline ends came to 8 bases. CDR1 and CDR2 (germline): DFQATT, SNEGSKA (reference sequence). The DNA of the CDR3 is TGCAGTGCTAGTGACGGAATGAACACTGAAGCTTTCTTT. Amino acids: CSASDGMNTEAFF.

The J gene is TRBJ2-7, the V gene TRBV9, with TRBD1 matching 9 bases. Germline V gene lookup returns CDR1 SGDLS and CDR2 YYNGEE. The CDR3 runs to 15 residues. J gave up 1 base and V 6 bases, and 8 bases lay outside the gene matches. CDR3 amino acids: CASTPGQGRSYEQYF. In DNA, the CDR3 is TGTGCCAGCACCCCGGGACAGGGTCGTTCCTACGAGCAGTACTTC.

CDR3 coding DNA: TGTGCCTGGAGTAAGGATGGGAATCAGCCCCAGCATTTT. It codes for CAWSKDGNQPQHF. The chain carries TRBV30 and TRBJ1-5; no definite D call. The CDR3 length is 13 residues. The V end lost 2 bases, the J end lost 4 bases, and 9 bases lay between the germline ends. Germline lookup yields CDR1 GTSNPN and CDR2 SVGIG (reference sequence). Variable domain in full (rest from reference TRBV30 and TRBJ1-5): SQTIHQWPATLVQPVGSPLSLECTVEGTSNPNLYWYRQAAGRGLQLLFYSVGIGQISSEVPQNLSASRPQDRQFILSSKKLLLSDSGFYLCAWSKDGNQPQHFGDGTRLSIL.

This chain links TRBV11-2 with TRBJ2-1; D possibly corresponds to TRBD1 (6 bases). Germline CDR1 is SGHAT and CDR2 is FQNNGV. Trimming shortened V by 1 base and J by 8 bases, and 18 bases separated the two germline ends. This CDR3 is 16 amino acids long. The CDR3 bases are TGTGCCAGCAGCTTAGGGGGGCGCCCGGGGACCGATGAGCAGTTCTTC. This encodes CASSLGGRPGTDEQFF.

J is TRBJ1-1 and V is TRBV19; maybe TRBD1 (5 bases). V lost 5 bases and J lost 1, with 17 bases in between. The CDR3 covers 16 residues. The germline gives CDR1 LNHDA, CDR2 SQIVND (reference sequence). CDR3 in amino acids: CASSDSRAPGNTEAFF. CDR3 DNA sequence: TGTGCCAGTAGTGATTCCAGGGCGCCCGGGAACACTGAAGCTTTCTTT. Full variable domain (missing parts from reference TRBV19 and TRBJ1-1): DGGITQSPKYLFRKEGQNVTLSCEQNLNHDAMYWYRQDPGQGLRLIYYSQIVNDFQKGDIAEGYSVSREKKESFPLTVTSAQKNPTAFYLCASSDSRAPGNTEAFFGQGTRLTVV.

The rearrangement links TRBV19 to TRBJ1-1; D is ambiguous. The CDR3 loop spans 13 amino acids. The ends were cut back, 5 bases at V and 3 bases at J, with 10 bases in the middle. The germline CDR1 and CDR2 sequences are LNHDA and SQIVND (reference sequence). CDR3 region: CASSPGPYTEAFF. DNA for the CDR3: TGTGCCAGTAGTCCGGGTCCATACACTGAAGCTTTCTTT.

The rearrangement uses TRBV19 and TRBJ1-3, with no clear D. CDR3 size: 14 residues. Germline CDR1 LNHDA, CDR2 SQIVND (reference sequence). V lost 9 bases and J 0 bases, leaving 12 bases between the germline ends. The CDR3 loop reads CASQEGYSGNTIYF. DNA of the CDR3: TGTGCCAGCCAGGAGGGCTACTCTGGAAACACCATATATTTT.

This chain uses TRBV6-6 with TRBJ1-5; perhaps TRBD1 as D (6 bases). The V gene lost 5 bases and the J gene lost 5 bases, with 22 bases spanning the gap. Germline CDR1 reads MNHNY; CDR2 reads SVGAGI (reference sequence). This CDR3 contains 17 residues. CDR3 in amino acids: CASSPKGSGTNYQPQHF. The CDR3 nucleotides are TGTGCCAGCAGTCCGAAGGGATCCGGGACAAACTATCAGCCCCAGCATTTT.

The chain's CDR3 is CASKQGDYGYTF. In DNA, the CDR3 is TGCGCCAGCAAACAGGGTGACTATGGCTACACCTTC. The chain links TRBV5-1 to TRBJ1-2, with D possibly being TRBD1 (6 bases). This CDR3 is built from 12 residues. The V end lost 6 bases, the J end lost 3 bases, and 9 bases lay between the germline ends. Germline CDR1 is SGHRS and CDR2 is YFSETQ.

The gene calls are TRBV19 and TRBJ2-3, with 8 bases fitting TRBD1. This CDR3 has 14 amino acids. Trimming removed 3 bases from V and 2 bases from J; junction bases left unmatched: 1. Looked up from germline, CDR1 is LNHDA and CDR2 is SQIVND (reference sequence). CDR3 sequence reads: CASSIRGLTDTQYF. CDR3 bases: TGTGCCAGTAGTATCAGGGGGCTCACAGATACGCAGTATTTT.

The J gene is TRBJ1-2, the V gene TRBV4-2, with D possibly matching TRBD1 (5 bases). This CDR3 spans 15 amino acids. Per the germline V gene, CDR1 is LGHNA and CDR2 is YNFKEQ. V gave up 2 bases and J gave up 0 bases, with 10 bases separating them. CDR3 amino acids: CASSQPGQANYGYTF. DNA for the CDR3: TGTGCCAGCAGCCAACCGGGGCAAGCTAACTATGGCTACACCTTC.

This chain uses TRBV10-1 with TRBJ2-1; D is unclear. Germline lookup yields CDR1 WNHNN and CDR2 SYGVQD (reference sequence). V gave up 3 bases and J gave up 9 bases, with 9 bases separating them. CDR3 length equals 12 residues. The CDR3 loop reads CASSDWGSEQFF. The CDR3 DNA is TGCGCCAGCAGTGATTGGGGAAGTGAGCAGTTCTTC.

The V and J genes are TRBV24-1 and TRBJ2-3, with 7 bases fitting TRBD1. The germline V gene has CDR1 KGHDR and CDR2 SFDVKD. CDR3 length: 13 residues. V lost 8 bases, J lost 3 bases, and 4 bases stayed unmatched. The CDR3 region has the DNA TGTGCCACCAAACAGGGGACGACAGATACGCAGTATTTT. Translation gives CATKQGTTDTQYF.

The chain has TRBV6-6 and TRBJ2-7; 8 nucleotides align to TRBD1. Germline V lookup: CDR1 MNHNY, CDR2 SVGAGI (reference sequence). V was pared by 2 bases and J by 0 bases, with 6 bases of the junction left unmatched. The CDR3 totals 16 residues. In nucleotides, the CDR3 is TGTGCCAGCAGTTACCGGACAGGGCAGAACTCCTACGAGCAGTACTTC. Amino acids: CASSYRTGQNSYEQYF.

This clone was seen a handful of times. The V call is TRBV3-1 (or the pseudogene TRBV3-2), the J call TRBJ2-1; D not resolved. CDR3 size: 12 residues. V was clipped by 0 bases and J by 10 bases, with 7 bases between them. The germline gives CDR1 LGHDT, CDR2 YNNKEL (reference sequence). CDR3 nucleotides: TGTGCCAGCAGCCAAGATAGTAGGGAGCAGTTCTTC. Encoded protein: CASSQDSREQFF.

The rearrangement uses TRBV6-1 and TRBJ2-7, with a tentative D call TRBD2 (6 bases). V lost 3 bases and J 6 bases, leaving 9 bases between the germline ends. Germline CDR1 MNHNS, CDR2 SASEGT. The CDR3 is made up of 12 amino acids. CDR3 loop: CASSEGLSEQYF. The CDR3 nucleotides are TGTGCCAGCAGTGAGGGACTTTCCGAGCAGTACTTC.

This sequence joins TRBV6-4 and TRBJ1-4; D may be TRBD1 (5 bases). CDR1 is MRHNA and CDR2 is SNTAGT in the germline V gene. This CDR3 has 18 amino acids. Trimming stripped 3 bases from V and 0 bases from J, with 17 bases between. The CDR3 DNA follows: TGTGCCAGCAGTGAAGATGGGGGGAACCCTGCAACTAATGAAAAACTGTTTTTT. Translating gives CASSEDGGNPATNEKLFF.